This T cell receptor (beta chain) was observed in a study of cytomegalovirus exposure and HLA in healthy donors (dated by TCRdb to the late 2010s). As for the study more broadly: An earlier analysis of more than 550 of the donors reported 250 to 350 Gb of sequence data and 95 million to 140 million unique TCR beta sequences obtained from around 170 million T cells. The number of donors typed differed by locus, with about 629-630 for A, B, C, DRB1 and DQB1, 522 for DQA1, about 610 for DPA1, and around 430 for DPB1. Genome-wide SNP genotypes for about 55% of the 666 donors were used in a later genetic analysis, which treated that subset as a discovery cohort. The study combined high-throughput TCR immunosequencing, statistical association of individual TCRs with disease status, and machine learning to predict cytomegalovirus infection status. To study patterns of TCR occurrence, a later analysis re-analyzed previously published TCR beta repertoires from around 700 donors and added high-resolution HLA genotyping. Donor age, sex, ethnicity and CMV serostatus were collected together with the repertoire data. Class I and class II HLA loci were covered by the typing at four-digit resolution. Using immunosequencing, the study profiled T cell repertoires from about 650 subjects and related those repertoires to cytomegalovirus serostatus. The study aimed to test whether cataloging public T cell receptors could reveal signatures of past pathogen exposure. Among approximately 370 genotyped donors of the cohort, an average of approximately 200,000 unique TCR beta nucleotide sequences was sequenced per donor, of which roughly 17% were non-productive. Besides the first cohort of 550 to 750 subjects, a separate validation cohort made up of 120 different subjects was used. To decide whether each TCR beta V gene segment behaved as functional or pseudogenic, an earlier analysis of some 600 of the donors relied on high-throughput TCR beta sequencing. An early release that covered fewer than 750 HLA-typed donors contained approximately 300 gigabases of sequencing data and tens of millions of unique TCR sequences. Four or five DR-DQ haplotypes were handled as single units for association and clustering, since linkage in the cohort was strong. Every repertoire in the discovery cohort had been generated on one and the same sequencing platform. Rather than using new phenotypic data, the later analysis identified candidate immune exposures from TCR beta sequences and from how often those sequences occurred across donors. Of the approximately 400 genotyped donors, less than 90% were placed in the genetic ancestry cluster associated with self-reported Caucasian donors.

Details on this clone: It has no known antigen specificity. No much larger clonotype is one base removed from it; base qualities were not supplied.

Summary of the overall study and its limitations: Linkage disequilibrium might explain the correlated functional status among segregating V segments, but an unknown experimental factor could not be ruled out. In a later analysis, TCR association rates were found to vary across HLA loci, with the most associated TCRs seen for DRB1 alleles and the fewest for HLA-C alleles. Most CMV-associated TCR beta chains appeared to be HLA-restricted in a later analysis, and the HLA associations seemed to be driven largely by CMV exposure. In an earlier analysis of approximately 600 of the donors, most TCR beta V segments were observed in productive rearrangements about 87% or about 30% of the time, broadly matching IMGT annotations. This cohort had only TCR beta chains sequenced, and the lack of alpha or paired-chain data limited which features could be detected. Across donors, most TCR sequences were observed very rarely, whereas some public TCRs were present in many individuals. Because HLA typing was missing for some donors at each locus, association tests included only the typed subset. A further reported finding was that TCR beta sequences accurately predicted the HLA-A and HLA-B alleles for most subjects in the first cohort. The only immune exposure information available for the cohort was CMV serostatus. A cluster of highly shared sequence variants was judged likely to represent a technical artifact of the sequencing pipeline. A later analysis found that HLA-associated TCR beta chains were more clonally expanded and had lower generation probabilities than equally common non-associated chains. The classifier was reported to diagnose cytomegalovirus status with high specificity and sensitivity in both the original and validation cohorts. Roughly uniform sequencing depth across donors was assumed in presence/absence analyses, although this assumption may not hold. Specific HLA alleles were associated with 15,000 to 20,000 TCR beta sequences at a false discovery rate of 0.05 in a later analysis. In a later genetic analysis, a missense DCLRE1C variant was associated with V-gene and J-gene trimming of TCR beta chains, and the association was replicated in an independent cohort. A total of around 150 TCR beta chains were listed by the study as associated with cytomegalovirus. Strong co-occurrence of HLA alleles, especially DR and DQ, made assigning TCR associations to individual alleles difficult. According to a later genetic analysis, donors in an Asian-associated ancestry cluster had fewer N-insertions in productive TCRs than the approximately 650-donor mean. A few of the identified cytomegalovirus-associated TCR beta chains were confirmed in vitro to be specific for cytomegalovirus antigens. The authors suggested that the approach could potentially be generalized to other disease states and immunological phenotypes. According to a later analysis, parvovirus B19, influenza, CMV and Epstein-Barr virus appeared linked to several top co-occurrence clusters. Approximately 18 rarely observed V segments, including chromosome 9 orphons, were excluded from the earlier analysis of about 610 of the donors because counts were too low.

Library prep was done by the immunoSEQ multiplex PCR assay. A mixture of 60 forward primers for TCR Vbeta segments and 13 reverse primers for TCR Jbeta segments was used in the multiplex PCR. The CDR3 region of rearranged TCR beta genes was amplified from genomic DNA with a multiplex PCR assay. The amplified TCR beta libraries were sequenced on the Illumina HiSeq System as 87-base-pair reads. In the original analysis: In a later analysis, 77 million or so unique TCR beta chains were counted across the approximately 640 repertoires, and some 10 million of these chains were shared by at least two donors. A nearest-neighbor algorithm error-corrected the raw reads and collapsed the reads into unique sequences, merging closely related sequences to remove PCR and sequencing errors. Alignment of CDR3 sequences to IMGT reference sequences was used to assign V, D and J gene segments. For a sequence to be retained, a match of at least six nucleotides to both a V gene segment and a J gene segment was required. Rearrangements were classified as productive when the CDR3 lacked stop codons and remained in frame with V and J, and all other rearrangements were classified as non-productive. CDR3 was defined by IMGT convention, running from the second conserved V-encoded cysteine to the conserved J-encoded phenylalanine. The earlier analysis of about 590 of the donors excluded sequences that lacked an unambiguous match to a single V gene segment. An earlier analysis of fewer than 650 of the donors classified V segments as functional when productive rearrangements were above 56.7% and as segregating when the standard deviation between donors was above 5%. To diagnose cytomegalovirus status from the catalog of TCR beta chain sequences, a statistical classification framework was built. In a later analysis, TCR nucleotide sequences were compared against IMGT/GENE-DB human TR gene sequences so that V and J genes could be assigned. In a later analysis, CDR3 sequences and most-parsimonious VDJ recombination scenarios were assigned using the TCRdist pipeline. In a later analysis, each TCR beta chain was defined by its CDR3 amino acid sequence together with its V-gene family, and reads without a unique V-gene family were excluded. In a later analysis, 450 to 600 highly shared, low-generation-probability nucleotide sequences were removed to address suspected cross-contamination and a sequencing artifact. A later analysis calculated a clonal expansion index for each public chain from normalized within-repertoire ranks of inferred template counts. In a later analysis, generation probabilities were computed with a VDJ recombination model fitted to out-of-frame rearrangements, and the resulting probabilities were checked against IGoR. In a later analysis, hypergeometric tests were used to score TCR-TCR, TCR-HLA and TCR-CMV co-occurrence, with a repertoire-size bias correction applied to TCR pairs. False discovery rates were estimated in a later analysis by permuting HLA or CMV assignments 20 times. In a later analysis, co-occurring TCRs were grouped using DBSCAN, with TCRdist sequence similarity added in when clustering inside HLA-allele-positive subsets. Repertoires with fewer than 30,000 or more than 120,000 public chains were left out of co-occurrence clustering, as were a few repertoires with anomalous nucleotide sharing. Imported from immuneACCESS, the table was reduced by TCRdb to in-frame sequences with V and J called. These copies leave out some clones; in studies compared against another copy, an unresolved V gene accounts for under half, and the cause of the remainder is not known. V and J calls and clone size are those listed in that table; D and trimming were worked out from the DNA. The sample contains approximately 110,000 clones, roughly 73% of them found a single time. About 4.3% of the sample goes to the ten largest clones.

The cohort consisted of some 670 healthy bone marrow donors. At the time of sampling, every cohort member was nominally healthy, though immune exposures that went unrecorded were likely present. The donor was CMV seropositive and belonged to the group of 250 to 300 seropositive cohort members. Every donor gave a peripheral blood sample, and the peripheral blood mononuclear cells from that sample were used for TCR beta sequencing. Genomic DNA was extracted from the blood cell samples with the Qiagen DNeasy Blood Extraction Kit. The sequence derives from a man aged 55 to 69 in good health and CMV-seropositive. Sequenced sample: PBMCs.

The bases are TGTGCCAGCAGCCCGCCGGACAGCAGGACCCAGTACTTC. The translation is CASSPPDSRTQYF. This sequence uses TRBV5-6 and TRBJ2-5; the best D guess is TRBD1, with 6 bases matching. There are 13 amino acids in the CDR3, from cysteine to phenylalanine inclusive. Only the CDR3 region is kept as DNA, spanning 39 bases read in frame from base 1. For CDR1 and CDR2, the germline V gene lists SGHDT and YYEEEE. Trimming costs V 4 bases and J 7 bases, and their ends lie 14 bases apart.